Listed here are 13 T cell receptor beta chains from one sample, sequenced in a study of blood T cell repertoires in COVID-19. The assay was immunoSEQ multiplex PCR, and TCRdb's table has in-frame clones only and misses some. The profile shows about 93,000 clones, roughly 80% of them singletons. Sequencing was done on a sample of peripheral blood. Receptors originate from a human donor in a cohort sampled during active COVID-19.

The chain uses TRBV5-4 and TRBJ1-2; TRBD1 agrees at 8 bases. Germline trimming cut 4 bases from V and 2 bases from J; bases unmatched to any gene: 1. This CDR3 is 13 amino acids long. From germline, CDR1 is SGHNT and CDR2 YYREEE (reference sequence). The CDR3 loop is CASSRTGNYGYTF. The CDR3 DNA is TGTGCCAGCAGCAGGACAGGGAACTATGGCTACACCTTC.

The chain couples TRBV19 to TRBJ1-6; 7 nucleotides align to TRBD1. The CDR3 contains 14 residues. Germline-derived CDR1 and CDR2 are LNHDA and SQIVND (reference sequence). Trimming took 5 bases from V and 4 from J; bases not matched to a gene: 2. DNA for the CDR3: TGTGCCAGTAGTTGGGACAGTTATAATTCACCCCTCCACTTT. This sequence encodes CASSWDSYNSPLHF.

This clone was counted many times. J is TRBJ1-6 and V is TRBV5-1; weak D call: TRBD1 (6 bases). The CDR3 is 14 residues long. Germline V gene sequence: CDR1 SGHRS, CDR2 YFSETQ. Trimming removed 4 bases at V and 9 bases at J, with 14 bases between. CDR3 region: CASSRTEGFSPLHF. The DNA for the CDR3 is TGCGCCAGCAGCAGGACAGAAGGGTTTTCACCCCTCCACTTT.

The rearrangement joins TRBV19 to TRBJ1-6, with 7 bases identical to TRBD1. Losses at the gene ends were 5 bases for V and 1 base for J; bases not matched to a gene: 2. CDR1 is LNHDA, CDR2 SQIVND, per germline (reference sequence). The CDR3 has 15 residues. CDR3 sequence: CASSATGSYNSPLHF. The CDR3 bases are TGTGCCAGTAGTGCGACAGGGTCCTATAATTCACCCCTCCACTTT.

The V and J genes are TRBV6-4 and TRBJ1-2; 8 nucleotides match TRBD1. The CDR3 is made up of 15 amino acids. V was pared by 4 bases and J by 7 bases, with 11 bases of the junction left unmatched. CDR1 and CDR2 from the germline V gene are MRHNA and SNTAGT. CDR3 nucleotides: TGTGCCAGCAGTGCCCAGGGGGCAAGCGAGGGTGGCTACACCTTC. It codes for CASSAQGASEGGYTF.

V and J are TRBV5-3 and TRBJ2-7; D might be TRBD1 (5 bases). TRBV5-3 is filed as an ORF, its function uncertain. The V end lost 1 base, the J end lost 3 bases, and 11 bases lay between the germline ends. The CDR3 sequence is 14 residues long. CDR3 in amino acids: CARSLKRGNYEQYF. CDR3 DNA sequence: TGTGCCAGAAGCTTGAAAAGGGGTAACTACGAGCAGTACTTC.

The CDR3 coding sequence is TGTGCCTCCCGCCGGGACAGCTCCTACAATGAGCAGTTCTTC. As protein: CASRRDSSYNEQFF. This chain connects TRBV2 to TRBJ2-1, with 7 bases that match TRBD1. Germline CDR1 SNHLY, CDR2 FYNNEI. V lost 11 bases and J lost 0; bases outside the gene matches: 7. The CDR3 runs 14 residues. The complete variable domain, with remaining parts taken from reference TRBV2 and TRBJ2-1, reads EPEVTQTPSHQVTQMGQEVILRCVPISNHLYFYWYRQILGQKVEFLVSFYNNEISEKSEIFDDQFSVERPDGSNFTLKIRSTKLEDSAMYFCASRRDSSYNEQFFGPGTRLTVL.

The CDR3 DNA reads as TGTGCCATCCGGGACAGCAACACAGATACGCAGTATTTT. It translates to CAIRDSNTDTQYF. The V gene is TRBV10-3, the J gene TRBJ2-3, with TRBD1 matching over 7 bases. Germline loops: CDR1 ENHRY, CDR2 SYGVKD. Trimming removed 8 bases from V and 2 bases from J; junction bases left unmatched: 4. CDR3 length: 13 amino acids.

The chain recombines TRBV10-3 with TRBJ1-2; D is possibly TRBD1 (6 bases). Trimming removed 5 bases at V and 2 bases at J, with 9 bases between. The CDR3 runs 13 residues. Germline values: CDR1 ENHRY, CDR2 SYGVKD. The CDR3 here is CAISSGTNYGYTF. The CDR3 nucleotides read TGTGCCATCAGTTCCGGGACAAACTATGGCTACACCTTC.

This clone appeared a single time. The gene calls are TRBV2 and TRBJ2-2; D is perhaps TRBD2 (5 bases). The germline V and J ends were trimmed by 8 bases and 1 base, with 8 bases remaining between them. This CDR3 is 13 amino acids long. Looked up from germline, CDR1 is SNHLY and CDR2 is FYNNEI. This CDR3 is CASRGMNTGELFF. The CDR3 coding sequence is TGTGCCAGCCGGGGTATGAACACCGGGGAGCTGTTTTTT. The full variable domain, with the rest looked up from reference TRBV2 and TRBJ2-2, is EPEVTQTPSHQVTQMGQEVILRCVPISNHLYFYWYRQILGQKVEFLVSFYNNEISEKSEIFDDQFSVERPDGSNFTLKIRSTKLEDSAMYFCASRGMNTGELFFGEGSRLTVL.

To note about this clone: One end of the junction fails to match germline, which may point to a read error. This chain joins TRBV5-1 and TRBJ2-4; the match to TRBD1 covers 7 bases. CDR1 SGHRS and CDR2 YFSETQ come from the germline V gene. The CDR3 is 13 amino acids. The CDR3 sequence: CASSQGDNIQLSF. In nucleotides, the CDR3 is TGCGCCAGCAGCCAGGGGGATAACATACAACTTTCCTTC.

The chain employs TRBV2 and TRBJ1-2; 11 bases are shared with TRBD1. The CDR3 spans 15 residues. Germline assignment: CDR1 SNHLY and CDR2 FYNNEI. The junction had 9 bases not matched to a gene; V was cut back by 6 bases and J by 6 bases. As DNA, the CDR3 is TGTGCCAGCAGGGGGGGACAGGGGGATGGTGATGGCTACACCTTC. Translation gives CASRGGQGDGDGYTF.

The CDR3 sequence: CASSPERGRTDTQYF. The CDR3 DNA sequence: TGCGCCAGCAGCCCCGAGCGGGGGCGCACAGATACGCAGTATTTT. The chain recombines TRBV5-1 with TRBJ2-3; 8 bases agree with TRBD2. J was trimmed by 1 base and V by 4 bases; bases with no gene match: 5. Per the germline V gene, CDR1 is SGHRS and CDR2 is YFSETQ. This CDR3 contains 15 residues. Combining the CDR3 with reference TRBV5-1 and TRBJ2-3 gives the whole variable domain KAGVTQTPRYLIKTRGQQVTLSCSPISGHRSVSWYQQTPGQGLQFLFEYFSETQRNKGNFPGRFSGRQFSNSRSEMNVSTLELGDSALYLCASSPERGRTDTQYFGPGTRLTVL.